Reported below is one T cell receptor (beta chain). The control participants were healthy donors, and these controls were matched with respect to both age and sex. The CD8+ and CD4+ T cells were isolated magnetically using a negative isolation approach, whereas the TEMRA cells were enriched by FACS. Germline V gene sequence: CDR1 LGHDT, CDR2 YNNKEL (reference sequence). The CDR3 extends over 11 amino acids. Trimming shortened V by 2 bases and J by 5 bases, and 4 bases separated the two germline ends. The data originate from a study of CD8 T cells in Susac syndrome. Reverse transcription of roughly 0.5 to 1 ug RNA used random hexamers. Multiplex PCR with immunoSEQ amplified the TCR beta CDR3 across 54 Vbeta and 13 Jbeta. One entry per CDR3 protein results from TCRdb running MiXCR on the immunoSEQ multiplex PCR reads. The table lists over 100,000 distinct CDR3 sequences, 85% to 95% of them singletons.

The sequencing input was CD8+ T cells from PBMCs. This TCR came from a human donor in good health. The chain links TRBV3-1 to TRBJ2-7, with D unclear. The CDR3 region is CASSQYHEQYF. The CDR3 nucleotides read TGTGCCAGCAGCCAATACCACGAGCAGTACTTC.